This is a list of T cell receptor beta chains from one sample in a study of blood T cell repertoires in COVID-19. Clones were read by immunoSEQ multiplex PCR, and TCRdb kept only the in-frame ones, dropping some. The sample comprises around 370,000 clones, 90% to 95% of which are singletons, and roughly 3.3% rests with the top ten. Source material: peripheral blood. The source of these receptors is a woman aged 18-30 years who had recovered from COVID-19. Each CDR3 is given with its conserved first and last residue. Each record gives: CDR3 DNA, CDR3 protein, clone size, J gene, V gene, D gene. D genes are given only for firm matches. The listing skips clone size in some rows; elsewhere it reads once, few, many or a size class.

CDR3nt: TGTGCCAGCAGTGCAACTGGGACTACCTCCTACAATGAGCAGTTCTTC
CDR3aa: CASSATGTTSYNEQFF
abundance: -
j_gene: TRBJ2-1
v_gene: TRBV9
d_gene: TRBD2

CDR3nt: TGTGCCAGTAGTATAACTCGGACACTACAAGAGACCCAGTACTTC
CDR3aa: CASSITRTLQETQYF
abundance: -
j_gene: TRBJ2-5
v_gene: TRBV19
d_gene: -

CDR3nt: TGTGCCATCAGTGAAGACCCTAGATCAGAGACCCAGTACTTC
CDR3aa: CAISEDPRSETQYF
abundance: -
j_gene: TRBJ2-5
v_gene: TRBV10-3
d_gene: -

CDR3nt: TGCGCCAGCAGCTTGACTTCAACTAATGAAAAACTGTTTTTT
CDR3aa: CASSLTSTNEKLFF
abundance: once
j_gene: TRBJ1-4
v_gene: TRBV5-1
d_gene: -

CDR3nt: TGTGCCAGCAGCGTCATTCAGGGATCGGATAACTATGGCTACACCTTC
CDR3aa: CASSVIQGSDNYGYTF
abundance: -
j_gene: TRBJ1-2
v_gene: TRBV9
d_gene: -

CDR3nt: TGTGCCTGGGGGCAGGGGTATTCACCCCTCCACTTT
CDR3aa: CAWGQGYSPLHF
abundance: -
j_gene: TRBJ1-6
v_gene: TRBV30
d_gene: -

CDR3nt: TGTGCCAGCAGCCCAGACGGGAGATTCTATGGTTACACCTTC
CDR3aa: CASSPDGRFYGYTF
abundance: once
j_gene: TRBJ1-2
v_gene: TRBV11-2
d_gene: -

CDR3nt: TGTGCTAGTGGTTTGGTACTGGGGGGATTAGGGGAAAAACTGTTTTTT
CDR3aa: CASGLVLGGLGEKLFF
abundance: -
j_gene: TRBJ1-4
v_gene: TRBV12-5
d_gene: -

CDR3nt: TGTGCCACCAGCAGAGTGACTAGCGGGATGGTCAATGAGCAGTTCTTC
CDR3aa: CATSRVTSGMVNEQFF
abundance: -
j_gene: TRBJ2-1
v_gene: TRBV15
d_gene: TRBD2

CDR3nt: TGTGCCAGCAGCCCGGACAGAACTAATGAAAAACTGTTTTTT
CDR3aa: CASSPDRTNEKLFF
abundance: -
j_gene: TRBJ1-4
v_gene: TRBV6-5
d_gene: -

CDR3nt: TGTGCCAGCAGCGTAGGTCAGGGAGGCGGCAATCAGCCCCAGCATTTT
CDR3aa: CASSVGQGGGNQPQHF
abundance: -
j_gene: TRBJ1-5
v_gene: TRBV9
d_gene: -

CDR3nt: TGTGCCAGCAGCTTGAATGGACTAGCGGGAGGTGAGGAGCAGTTCTTC
CDR3aa: CASSLNGLAGGEEQFF
abundance: once
j_gene: TRBJ2-1
v_gene: TRBV7-8
d_gene: TRBD2

CDR3nt: TGTGCCAGCAGCTTAGTATTTAGCGGGATAGGGAATGAGCAGTTCTTC
CDR3aa: CASSLVFSGIGNEQFF
abundance: -
j_gene: TRBJ2-1
v_gene: TRBV11-2
d_gene: TRBD2

CDR3nt: TGTGCCAGCAGCTTAGCAGGTGTCTTGTCTCAGCATGGCTACACCTTC
CDR3aa: CASSLAGVLSQHGYTF
abundance: -
j_gene: TRBJ1-2
v_gene: TRBV13
d_gene: -

CDR3nt: TGTGCCAGCAGCGTAAGGACTAGCGGGAATGTCTACAATGAGCAGTTCTTC
CDR3aa: CASSVRTSGNVYNEQFF
abundance: -
j_gene: TRBJ2-1
v_gene: TRBV9
d_gene: TRBD2

CDR3nt: TGTGCCAGCAGTTACGGGGGCTCCGATGAAAAACTGTTTTTT
CDR3aa: CASSYGGSDEKLFF
abundance: once
j_gene: TRBJ1-4
v_gene: TRBV6-5
d_gene: -